This T cell receptor beta chain was captured by sequencing in a study of T cells in Graves' hyperthyroidism and ophthalmopathy. Study results and limitations: In the blood, most expanded thyroid clonotypes above 0.001 appeared as well.

TCR beta CDR3 region amplification was performed from RNA transcripts. The study used the HTBI primer set for a first-round RT-PCR of the TCR CDR3. TCRdb itself ran the multiplex PCR reads through MiXCR, one entry per CDR3 protein. The sample contains about 840,000 distinct CDR3 sequences, roughly 37% of which appear only once. This CDR3 spans 16 amino acids. Trimming left V 0 bases short and J 0 bases short, with 9 bases between. This clonotype was counted between two and nine times. Antigen specificity is unknown. Absence of ophthalmopathy progression within 18 months defined stable Graves' hyperthyroidism. Uncontrolled infections, other autoimmune diseases, pregnancy or lactation led to exclusion of patients. The authors obtained PBMCs from around 10 ml of fresh peripheral blood.

The chain has TRBV12-3 or TRBV12-4 and TRBJ1-5, with unresolved D. The sequence was collected from a man aged 18 to 35 with Graves' hyperthyroidism. Specimen: blood. For the CDR3, the DNA is TGTGCCAGCAGTTTAGCGAGGAGGAATAGCAATCAGCCCCAGCATTTT. Translation: CASSLARRNSNQPQHF.